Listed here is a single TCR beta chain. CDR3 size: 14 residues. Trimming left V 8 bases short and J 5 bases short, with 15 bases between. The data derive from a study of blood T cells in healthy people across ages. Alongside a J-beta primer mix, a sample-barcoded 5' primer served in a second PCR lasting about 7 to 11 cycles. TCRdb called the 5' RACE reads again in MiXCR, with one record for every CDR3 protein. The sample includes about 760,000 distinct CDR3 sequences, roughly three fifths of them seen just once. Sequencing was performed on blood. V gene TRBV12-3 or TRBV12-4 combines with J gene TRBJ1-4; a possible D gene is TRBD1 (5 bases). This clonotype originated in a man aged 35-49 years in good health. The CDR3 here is CASRVRGGNEKLFF. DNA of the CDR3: TGTGCCAGCCGGGTGAGGGGTGGAAATGAAAAACTGTTTTTT.